Sequencing of this T cell receptor beta chain was carried out in a study of T-cell reconstitution after alpha-beta-depleted transplantation in children. This clonotype occurred a few times. Preparing the TCRbeta library involved the use of unique molecular identifiers. TCRdb redid the calling of the PCR reads with MiXCR, one entry per CDR3 protein. The repertoire consists of 450,000 to 600,000 distinct CDR3 sequences, with approximately 30% occurring once and the leading ten covering roughly 2.5%. The CDR3 runs 12 residues. V was shortened by 3 bases and J by 10 bases, with 10 bases between the two germline ends. Germline V CDR1 and CDR2: SGHTA, FQGNSA.

This clonotype was obtained from a human donor who donated a stem cell graft to a child with aplastic anemia. The rearrangement links TRBV7-2 to TRBJ2-1; D uncertain. The source material was PBMCs from the stem cell graft donor, sampled from the stem cell graft. The CDR3 reads CASSFLAKEQFF. Written as DNA, the CDR3 is TGTGCCAGCAGCTTTCTTGCAAAGGAGCAGTTCTTC.